This T cell receptor beta chain was recovered during a study of cytomegalovirus exposure and HLA in healthy donors. Study-wide findings and caveats: Roughly uniform sequencing depth across donors was assumed, possibly incorrectly. Common viral pathogens were later found to be apparently linked to several of the most significant clusters.

About this clone itself: Its antigen is undetermined.

Use of 60 Vbeta and 13 Jbeta primers characterized the PCR. Generated by immunoSEQ multiplex PCR, the TCRdb table keeps only in-frame clones and is missing some. The sample consists of around 300,000 clones, 70% to 90% of them appearing once. The sequence was collected from a middle-aged woman in good health and CMV-seropositive. The source material was PBMCs.

The CDR3 loop reads CASSSRSGATNEKLFF. CDR3 nucleotide sequence: TGTGCCAGCAGTTCCCGATCAGGGGCAACTAATGAAAAACTGTTTTTT. The rearrangement uses TRBV28 and TRBJ1-4; a weak D match, TRBD1 (6 bases). Trimming took off 4 bases at V and 0 bases at J, with 12 bases between the two ends. The germline V gene encodes CDR1 MDHEN and CDR2 SYDVKM. The CDR3 sequence is 16 residues long.